The sequence of this T cell receptor (beta chain) was determined in a study of T cells in Graves' hyperthyroidism and ophthalmopathy. Looking at the study overall: The initial diagnosis was the point when peripheral blood was collected, ahead of any treatment.

Study findings and constraints: A median about 7 months before onset, the model predicted ophthalmopathy.

Diagnoses used clinical symptoms, serum thyroxine and TRAb, thyroid ultrasound and orbital computed tomography. PBMCs were obtained from 10 ml fresh peripheral blood. RNA transcripts gave rise to amplified TCR beta CDR3 regions. HTBI primers drove first-round RT-PCR of the TCR CDR3. TCRdb reanalysed the multiplex PCR reads using MiXCR and keeps one entry per CDR3 protein. This table has about 680,000 distinct CDR3 sequences, approximately 40% appearing once. This clonotype came up many times. The antigen is not known. The CDR3 contains 13 residues. V lost 1 base and J lost 2, with 6 bases in between. In germline, CDR1 is DFQATT, CDR2 SNEGSKA (reference sequence).

The sequence came from a woman in her thirties or forties with Graves' hyperthyroidism. The specimen was blood. This rearrangement joins TRBV20-1 to TRBJ1-5; D gene uncertain. The CDR3 here is CSARGVGNQPQHF. CDR3 nucleotides: TGCAGTGCTAGAGGTGTGGGCAATCAGCCCCAGCATTTT.